These 8 T cell receptor beta chains came from one sample sequenced in a study of a mutant IDH1 vaccine in newly diagnosed glioma. These TCRs' antigens remain unknown. Time point: week 35, safety follow-up. The investigators gave 300 ug of mutant IDH1 20-mer peptide in each vaccine dose, together with topical imiquimod. Assay used: immunoSEQ multiplex PCR; TCRdb lists only in-frame clones, some missing. The sample shows around 40,000 clones, 85% to 90% of them seen only once. The sequencing here drew on PBMCs, taken from a glioma patient whose treatment included an IDH1 peptide vaccine. These receptors all stem from a man aged 35-49 years with glioma.

This clone is a singleton in its sample. The chain is built from TRBV28 and TRBJ2-7, with D uncertain. This CDR3 contains 14 residues. Trimming removed 3 bases from V and 2 bases from J, with 11 bases in between. Germline CDR1 MDHEN, CDR2 SYDVKM. CDR3: CASSFTERPYEQYV. The CDR3 DNA reads as TGTGCCAGCAGTTTCACGGAGAGACCCTACGAGCAGTACGTC.

The chain carries TRBV6-1 and TRBJ2-7; D ambiguous. This CDR3 is built from 13 residues. Trimming removed 1 base at V and 4 bases at J, with 8 bases between. Germline V gene data show CDR1 as MNHNS and CDR2 as SASEGT. CDR3 in amino acids: CASSEGSPYEQYV. The CDR3 DNA sequence: TGTGCCAGCAGTGAAGGCAGCCCTTACGAGCAGTACGTC.

V usage is TRBV5-6 and J usage is TRBJ1-1, with no clear D. The germline CDR1 and CDR2 sequences are SGHDT and YYEEEE. The V end lost 0 bases, the J end lost 11 bases, and 11 bases lay between the germline ends. This CDR3 comprises 12 residues. The CDR3 coding sequence is TGTGCCAGCAGCTTGGTTCAGACCAGGGCTTTCTTT. Its translation: CASSLVQTRAFF.

This clone came up once. The gene calls are TRBV6-1 and TRBJ1-2; the D is unclear. The CDR3 is 15 amino acids. V was shortened by 0 bases and J by 4 bases, with 12 bases between the two germline ends. Looked up from germline, CDR1 is MNHNS and CDR2 is SASEGT. The DNA of the CDR3 is TGTGCCAGCAGTGAAGCGATGGAGCTGGGCTATGGCTACACCTTC. It is translated as CASSEAMELGYGYTF.

V usage is TRBV28 and J usage is TRBJ1-1; D may be TRBD1 (6 bases). This CDR3 has 15 amino acids. V was cut by 4 bases and J by 2 bases, with 14 bases left in between. Germline assignment: CDR1 MDHEN and CDR2 SYDVKM. CDR3 sequence reads: CASSSVGGFNTEAFF. The CDR3 region has the DNA TGTGCCAGCAGTTCGGTAGGGGGGTTTAACACTGAAGCTTTCTTT.

The chain couples TRBV5-1 to TRBJ2-5; the match to TRBD2 covers 9 bases. In germline, CDR1 is SGHRS, CDR2 YFSETQ. Germline trimming cut 4 bases from V and 4 bases from J; bases unmatched to any gene: 8. The CDR3 is 15 amino acids. CDR3 in amino acids: CASSPAGGRAETQYF. CDR3 DNA sequence: TGCGCCAGCAGCCCAGCGGGCGGGAGGGCAGAGACCCAGTACTTC.

V gene TRBV19 combines with J gene TRBJ2-3; TRBD1 aligns across 10 bases. This CDR3 has 15 amino acids. The V segment lost 10 bases and the J segment 6 bases; nucleotides outside the gene matches: 13. The V gene's germline CDR1 is LNHDA and CDR2 SQIVND (reference sequence). The CDR3: CATSVGDRGHDTQYF. DNA of the CDR3: TGTGCCACCTCGGTCGGGGACAGGGGTCACGATACGCAGTATTTT. Supplemented by reference TRBV19 and TRBJ2-3, the full variable domain reads DGGITQSPKYLFRKEGQNVTLSCEQNLNHDAMYWYRQDPGQGLRLIYYSQIVNDFQKGDIAEGYSVSREKKESFPLTVTSAQKNPTAFYLCATSVGDRGHDTQYFGPGTRLTVL.

This chain connects TRBV6-6 to TRBJ2-2; the D gene is possibly TRBD1 (7 bases). Germline CDR1 and CDR2: MNHNY and SVGAGI (reference sequence). This CDR3 has 15 amino acids. The germline V and J ends were trimmed by 4 bases and 4 bases, with 13 bases remaining between them. The CDR3 is CASSFRQGGTGELFF. In DNA form, the CDR3 reads TGTGCCAGCAGTTTTCGACAGGGAGGCACCGGGGAGCTGTTTTTT.